The entry that follows covers one TCR beta chain sequence. The antigen remains undetermined. Sampled while nominally healthy, donors likely had unrecorded immune exposures. The data belong to a study of cytomegalovirus exposure and HLA in healthy donors. Study results and limitations: Researchers reported that a few CMV-associated chains were confirmed in vitro as CMV antigen-specific.

Use of 60 Vbeta and 13 Jbeta primers characterized the PCR. Some clones are missing from TCRdb's copy, which holds only in-frame ones; the method was immunoSEQ multiplex PCR. The sample lists some 180,000 clones; 75% to 85% were seen once. Germline V gene data show CDR1 as SNHLY and CDR2 as FYNNEI. V was pared by 3 bases and J by 4 bases, with 3 bases of the junction left unmatched. This CDR3 has 14 amino acids. This sequence was found in a woman aged 25 to 45 in good health and CMV-seropositive. The V call is TRBV2, the J call TRBJ2-5; 9 bases map to TRBD2. Sequenced material: PBMCs. The DNA of the CDR3 is TGTGCCAGCAGTGAGGCGGGGGGGCCAGAGACCCAGTACTTC. This sequence encodes CASSEAGGPETQYF.